The 8 T cell receptor beta chains below come from one sample, sequenced in a study of T cells after yellow fever vaccination (dated by TCRdb to about 2019). Libraries were built with 5' RACE. Sequencing was performed on an Illumina HiSeq 2500. TCRdb reanalyzed the raw reads on its own, using fastp at Q25 for trimming and MiXCR for clone calling, and kept in-frame beta chains. Identical CDR3 proteins give one entry, which carries the most common genes and DNA. In all, the sample holds 360,000 or so distinct CDR3 sequences, and about 9.9% of those were seen once. The ten largest clones capture 15% to 20% of the sample. In light of the paper, this sample's treatment or condition label describes: live attenuated yellow fever vaccine strain. The sample was PBMCs, taken on the day of the first yellow fever vaccination. The source of these receptors is a man aged 18 to 30 who received the YFV17D yellow fever vaccine.

The chain recombines TRBV7-3 with TRBJ1-1; D gene ambiguous. CDR1 and CDR2 (germline): SGHTA, FQGTGA. V was cut by 4 bases and J by 7 bases, with 7 bases left in between. The CDR3 spans 11 residues. This CDR3 is CASSSGSEAFF. CDR3 coding DNA: TGTGCCAGCAGCTCCGGCAGTGAAGCTTTCTTT. Full variable domain (missing parts from reference TRBV7-3 and TRBJ1-1): GAGVSQTPSNKVTEKGKYVELRCDPISGHTALYWYRQSLGQGPEFLIYFQGTGAADDSGLPNDRFFAVRPEGSVSTLKIQRTERGDSAVYLCASSSGSEAFFGQGTRLTVV.

Ten or more counts support this clonotype. The rearrangement joins TRBV7-2 to TRBJ2-3; TRBD2 agrees at 15 bases. Germline V gives CDR1 SGHTA, CDR2 FQGNSA. The J segment lost 4 bases and the V segment lost 3 bases, leaving 2 bases of the junction unmatched. CDR3 length equals 16 residues. CDR3 protein: CASSFGLAGGPDTQYF. DNA of the CDR3: TGTGCCAGCAGCTTTGGACTAGCGGGGGGGCCAGATACGCAGTATTTT.

This clonotype was seen only a few times. The V gene is TRBV6-1, the J gene TRBJ2-1; 7 bases are shared with TRBD1. Germline V lookup: CDR1 MNHNS, CDR2 SASEGT. The length of the CDR3 is 11 residues. Trimming removed 4 bases from V and 13 bases from J; junction bases left unmatched: 4. Here the CDR3 reads CASSGDRAQFF. Here the CDR3 DNA reads TGTGCCAGCAGTGGTGACAGGGCCCAGTTCTTC.

The V call is TRBV5-1, the J call TRBJ1-3; maybe TRBD1 (5 bases). Germline CDR1 is SGHRS and CDR2 is YFSETQ. The CDR3 totals 17 residues. Trimming pared 0 bases from V and 2 bases from J, leaving 15 bases between. CDR3 nucleotides: TGCGCCAGCAGCTTGGGGGGACGTATTTCGGCTGGAAACACCATATATTTT. Encoded protein: CASSLGGRISAGNTIYF.

This clonotype was seen only a few times. The chain employs TRBV18 and TRBJ1-6; D not certain. CDR3 size: 13 residues. Between the trimmed V and J ends, which lost 2 bases and 7 bases, there was a span of 6 bases. Germline CDR1 reads KGHSH; CDR2 reads LQKENI. This CDR3 is CASSPLGNSPLHF. Written as DNA, the CDR3 is TGTGCCAGCTCACCATTGGGGAATTCACCCCTCCACTTT. Together with reference TRBV18 and TRBJ1-6, the CDR3 gives the full variable domain: NAGVMQNPRHLVRRRGQEARLRCSPMKGHSHVYWYRQLPEEGLKFMVYLQKENIIDESGMPKERFSAEFPKEGPSILRIQQVVRGDSAAYFCASSPLGNSPLHFGNGTRLTVT.

In this sample, this clonotype turned up a few times. The genes are TRBV6-1 and TRBJ2-1, with TRBD1 identical over 7 bases. The germline CDR1 and CDR2 sequences are MNHNS and SASEGT. CDR3 size: 14 residues. With V trimmed by 8 bases and J by 7 bases, 11 bases remained unmatched. CDR3 protein: CASARRDSLNEQFF. The DNA for the CDR3 is TGTGCCAGCGCTCGCCGGGACAGTTTGAATGAGCAGTTCTTC.

This clonotype was detected a few times. The CDR3 DNA is TGCAGCGTTGAAGACAGCGAGGCAACTAATGAAAAACTGTTTTTT. Protein product: CSVEDSEATNEKLFF. The chain uses TRBV29-1 and TRBJ1-4; D unclear. The germline CDR1 and CDR2 sequences are SQVTM and ANQGSEA. V dropped 0 bases and J dropped 0 bases, with 8 bases sitting between them. CDR3 length: 15 amino acids.

The chain has TRBV18 and TRBJ1-1; tentatively, D is TRBD1 (6 bases). Trimming removed 0 bases from V and 11 bases from J, with 19 bases in between. The CDR3 is 15 residues long. Germline CDR1 and CDR2: KGHSH and LQKENI. The CDR3 nucleotides read TGTGCCAGCTCACCACCGAGTACGCAGGGGAGTAGGGCTTTCTTT. This encodes CASSPPSTQGSRAFF.